A selection of T cell receptor beta chains follows, all from one sample in a study of blood T cell repertoires in COVID-19. TCRdb keeps only in-frame clones here, not all; method: immunoSEQ multiplex PCR. The sample contains 300,000 to 400,000 clones, about 90% of which appear only once. The sequenced material came from PBMCs or T cells enriched from blood (not recorded which). The origin of the receptors is a woman between 25 and 40 years old who had recovered from COVID-19. Both conserved end residues are part of each CDR3. D genes are given only for firm matches. Not every row has a clone size; where given, it reads once, few, many or a size class.

V gene: TRBV7-6
D gene: NA
clone size: NA
J gene: TRBJ1-4
CDR3 DNA: TGTGCCAGCAGCCTCCTGGGGAGTGAAAAACTGTTTTTT
CDR3 protein: CASSLLGSEKLFF

V gene: TRBV5-1
D gene: TRBD1
clone size: NA
J gene: TRBJ1-2
CDR3 DNA: TGCGCCAGCAGACCAGGGGGCGCGGGCTATGGCTACACCTTC
CDR3 protein: CASRPGGAGYGYTF

V gene: TRBV6-5
D gene: TRBD1
clone size: NA
J gene: TRBJ1-1
CDR3 DNA: TGTGCCAGCAGCCCCGACAGGGATAACACTGAAGCTTTCTTT
CDR3 protein: CASSPDRDNTEAFF

V gene: TRBV28
D gene: TRBD2
clone size: NA
J gene: TRBJ2-1
CDR3 DNA: TGTGCCAGCCTGGGGGGGCTAGCGGGTGGTGAGCAGTTCTTC
CDR3 protein: CASLGGLAGGEQFF

V gene: TRBV12-5
D gene: NA
clone size: NA
J gene: TRBJ1-1
CDR3 DNA: TGTGCTAGTGGACGTGACCTGGACTACACTGAAGCTTTCTTT
CDR3 protein: CASGRDLDYTEAFF

V gene: TRBV2
D gene: TRBD1
clone size: NA
J gene: TRBJ2-5
CDR3 DNA: TGTGCCAGCAAAAGGGACAGGGGACAAGAGACCCAGTACTTC
CDR3 protein: CASKRDRGQETQYF

V gene: TRBV14
D gene: TRBD2
clone size: once
J gene: TRBJ2-3
CDR3 DNA: TGTGCCAGCAGCCAAGTTGGCGGGGGGGCCTCAGATACGCAGTATTTT
CDR3 protein: CASSQVGGGASDTQYF

V gene: TRBV5-1
D gene: NA
clone size: NA
J gene: TRBJ1-5
CDR3 DNA: TGCGCCAGCAGCTTAGGAGGGGAGGTGAGTCAGCCCCAGCATTTT
CDR3 protein: CASSLGGEVSQPQHF

V gene: TRBV30
D gene: NA
clone size: NA
J gene: TRBJ1-2
CDR3 DNA: TGTGCCTGGAGTCCCGGAGGAGCTAACTATGGCTACACCTTC
CDR3 protein: CAWSPGGANYGYTF

V gene: TRBV19
D gene: TRBD1
clone size: few
J gene: TRBJ1-1
CDR3 DNA: TGTGCCAGTAGTAGCGACAGGGCGTACACTGAAGCTTTCTTT
CDR3 protein: CASSSDRAYTEAFF

V gene: TRBV28
D gene: NA
clone size: NA
J gene: TRBJ1-5
CDR3 DNA: TGTGCCAGCAGTCCTACCCTCGGGGCGGGAAACAATCAGCCCCAGCATTTT
CDR3 protein: CASSPTLGAGNNQPQHF

V gene: TRBV28
D gene: NA
clone size: NA
J gene: TRBJ2-7
CDR3 DNA: TGTGCCAGCAGTTTTCAAAACTACGAGCAGTACTTC
CDR3 protein: CASSFQNYEQYF

V gene: TRBV2
D gene: NA
clone size: NA
J gene: TRBJ1-3
CDR3 DNA: TGTGCCAGCAGATCAGGGTTGGGAAACACCATATATTTT
CDR3 protein: CASRSGLGNTIYF

V gene: TRBV9
D gene: NA
clone size: NA
J gene: TRBJ1-1
CDR3 DNA: TGTGCCAGCAGCCCCGGAGGGGCAAGCGCTGAAGCTTTCTTT
CDR3 protein: CASSPGGASAEAFF

V gene: TRBV2
D gene: NA
clone size: NA
J gene: TRBJ2-3
CDR3 DNA: TGTGCTTCAGGGTTCTCCAGCACAGATACGCAGTATTTT
CDR3 protein: CASGFSSTDTQYF

V gene: TRBV9
D gene: TRBD1
clone size: NA
J gene: TRBJ2-2
CDR3 DNA: TGTGCCAGCAGCGTAGGGACCGGGACAGGGGGCGCCCTCAGGTCCGGGGAGCTGTTTTTT
CDR3 protein: CASSVGTGTGGALRSGELFF

V gene: TRBV28
D gene: NA
clone size: NA
J gene: TRBJ1-1
CDR3 DNA: TGTGCCAGCAGTTTACAGGGAAAGCAGACTGAAGCTTTCTTT
CDR3 protein: CASSLQGKQTEAFF

V gene: TRBV27
D gene: TRBD1
clone size: NA
J gene: TRBJ1-5
CDR3 DNA: TGTGCCAGCGGCAATCCCCCGGACAGGGCCGGCAATCAGCCCCAGCATTTT
CDR3 protein: CASGNPPDRAGNQPQHF

V gene: TRBV6-1
D gene: TRBD2
clone size: NA
J gene: TRBJ2-3
CDR3 DNA: TGTGCCAGCAGTGAAAGGGACTACCCTCCAGATACGCAGTATTTT
CDR3 protein: CASSERDYPPDTQYF

V gene: TRBV15
D gene: NA
clone size: NA
J gene: TRBJ1-5
CDR3 DNA: TGTGCCACCAGCAGAGAAGGGGCCAATCAGCCCCAGCATTTT
CDR3 protein: CATSREGANQPQHF

V gene: TRBV4-3
D gene: NA
clone size: few
J gene: TRBJ2-6
CDR3 DNA: TGCGCCAGCAGCCAAGACGACAGCTCTGGGGCCAACGTCCTGACTTTC
CDR3 protein: CASSQDDSSGANVLTF

V gene: TRBV6-5
D gene: TRBD1
clone size: NA
J gene: TRBJ1-6
CDR3 DNA: TGTGCCAGCGTTGACGACAGGGTCGGAAATTCACCCCTCCACTTT
CDR3 protein: CASVDDRVGNSPLHF

V gene: TRBV18
D gene: NA
clone size: few
J gene: TRBJ1-1
CDR3 DNA: TGTGCCAGCTCACCAGTTCGGTTGGGAGGGGACACTGAAGCTTTCTTT
CDR3 protein: CASSPVRLGGDTEAFF

V gene: TRBV5-1
D gene: TRBD2
clone size: NA
J gene: TRBJ2-3
CDR3 DNA: TGCGCCAGCAGCTTGGGCACTAGCGGGGGGGTTCAAGATACGCAGTATTTT
CDR3 protein: CASSLGTSGGVQDTQYF

V gene: TRBV18
D gene: TRBD1
clone size: NA
J gene: TRBJ2-3
CDR3 DNA: TGTGCCAGCACCCTCACTGCGCAGGGGGCTACAGATACGCAGTATTTT
CDR3 protein: CASTLTAQGATDTQYF

V gene: TRBV12-3/TRBV12-4
D gene: NA
clone size: once
J gene: TRBJ2-7
CDR3 DNA: TGTGCCAGCAGTTCGGACATCTCCTACGAGCAGTACTTC
CDR3 protein: CASSSDISYEQYF

V gene: TRBV11-2
D gene: NA
clone size: NA
J gene: TRBJ2-5
CDR3 DNA: TGTGCCAGCAGCTTATTCTCCGGACTCCAAGAGACCCAGTACTTC
CDR3 protein: CASSLFSGLQETQYF

V gene: TRBV5-1
D gene: TRBD1
clone size: NA
J gene: TRBJ1-2
CDR3 DNA: TGCGCCAGCAGCTATGGACAGGGAGGAGGCTACACCTTC
CDR3 protein: CASSYGQGGGYTF

V gene: TRBV19
D gene: TRBD1
clone size: few
J gene: TRBJ2-7
CDR3 DNA: TGTGCCAGTACATCCACAGGGGTCGGGATCCAGGCCGAGCAGTACTTC
CDR3 protein: CASTSTGVGIQAEQYF

V gene: TRBV24-1
D gene: TRBD1
clone size: NA
J gene: TRBJ1-4
CDR3 DNA: TGTGCCACCAAAAGGCCGGGACAGGGTAAAACAACTAATGAAAAACTGTTTTTT
CDR3 protein: CATKRPGQGKTTNEKLFF

V gene: TRBV9
D gene: NA
clone size: NA
J gene: TRBJ2-2
CDR3 DNA: TGTGCCAGCAGCGCCGGGACAACCGGGGAGCTGTTTTTT
CDR3 protein: CASSAGTTGELFF

V gene: TRBV5-6
D gene: TRBD1
clone size: NA
J gene: TRBJ2-7
CDR3 DNA: TGTGCCAGCAGCCCCGGGACAGGCGCCTACGAGCAGTACTTC
CDR3 protein: CASSPGTGAYEQYF

V gene: TRBV19
D gene: NA
clone size: NA
J gene: TRBJ2-5
CDR3 DNA: TGTGCCAGTAGTATGGGGTCCGGTTTTGGGGCAAAGAAGGAGACCCAGTACTTC
CDR3 protein: CASSMGSGFGAKKETQYF

V gene: TRBV25-1
D gene: NA
clone size: NA
J gene: TRBJ2-3
CDR3 DNA: TGTGCCAGCAGTGACGGGGGCACAGATACGCAGTATTTT
CDR3 protein: CASSDGGTDTQYF

V gene: TRBV5-1
D gene: TRBD1
clone size: NA
J gene: TRBJ1-1
CDR3 DNA: TGCGCCAGCAGCAGGGACAGGCAAAACACTGAAGCTTTCTTT
CDR3 protein: CASSRDRQNTEAFF

V gene: TRBV7-8
D gene: NA
clone size: once
J gene: TRBJ2-4
CDR3 DNA: TGTGCCAGCAGCTTAGTTCGTCGGGGAAACATTCAGTACTTC
CDR3 protein: CASSLVRRGNIQYF

V gene: TRBV10-3
D gene: TRBD2
clone size: NA
J gene: TRBJ2-2
CDR3 DNA: TGTGCCATCACCCCGGGTAGCGGGGGAAACGGGGAGCTGTTTTTT
CDR3 protein: CAITPGSGGNGELFF

V gene: TRBV7-2
D gene: NA
clone size: many
J gene: TRBJ1-1
CDR3 DNA: TGTGCCAGCAGCTTTACAGGTTATACTGAAGCTTTCTTT
CDR3 protein: CASSFTGYTEAFF

V gene: TRBV28
D gene: TRBD2
clone size: NA
J gene: TRBJ2-7
CDR3 DNA: TGTGCCAGCAGTTTATCACTAGCGGGGGGGCCGGGATACGAGCAGTACTTC
CDR3 protein: CASSLSLAGGPGYEQYF

V gene: TRBV5-4
D gene: TRBD1
clone size: few
J gene: TRBJ1-1
CDR3 DNA: TGTGCCAGCAGCCCGTCGACAGGGAGGAGGAGCACTGAAGCTTTCTTT
CDR3 protein: CASSPSTGRRSTEAFF

V gene: TRBV16
D gene: TRBD1
clone size: NA
J gene: TRBJ1-5
CDR3 DNA: TGTGCCAGCAGCCAATCGCCGGGGACAGGGCTCCTCAATCAGCCCCAGCATTTT
CDR3 protein: CASSQSPGTGLLNQPQHF

V gene: TRBV19
D gene: TRBD2
clone size: NA
J gene: TRBJ2-1
CDR3 DNA: TGTGCCAGTAGTATAGTATCAGGAGCGGGGGGGCGATACAATGAGCAGTTCTTC
CDR3 protein: CASSIVSGAGGRYNEQFF

V gene: TRBV5-4
D gene: TRBD1
clone size: NA
J gene: TRBJ1-1
CDR3 DNA: TGTGCCAGCAGCAAACCGACAGGGGGTCGGGACACTGAAGCTTTCTTT
CDR3 protein: CASSKPTGGRDTEAFF

V gene: TRBV28
D gene: NA
clone size: once
J gene: TRBJ1-1
CDR3 DNA: TGTGCCAGCGCTTTACTGGCTGAAGCTTTCTTT
CDR3 protein: CASALLAEAFF

V gene: TRBV5-5
D gene: TRBD1
clone size: NA
J gene: TRBJ1-6
CDR3 DNA: TGTGCCAGCAGCCGAATGACAGGGGTCAATTCACCCCTCCACTTT
CDR3 protein: CASSRMTGVNSPLHF

V gene: TRBV6-6
D gene: TRBD1
clone size: NA
J gene: TRBJ1-5
CDR3 DNA: TGTGCCAGCAGTGGGGACAGTAGGAATCAGCCCCAGCATTTT
CDR3 protein: CASSGDSRNQPQHF

V gene: TRBV2
D gene: TRBD1
clone size: NA
J gene: TRBJ1-2
CDR3 DNA: TGTGCCAGCAGGCGGGACAGGGGAGGGTATGGCTACACCTTC
CDR3 protein: CASRRDRGGYGYTF

V gene: TRBV11-2
D gene: NA
clone size: NA
J gene: TRBJ2-7
CDR3 DNA: TGTGCCAGCAGCTTAACGTTGGAGGGTCTCTACGAGCAGTACTTC
CDR3 protein: CASSLTLEGLYEQYF

V gene: TRBV7-2
D gene: TRBD2
clone size: NA
J gene: TRBJ2-7
CDR3 DNA: TGTGCCAGCAGCCCCCAGAGCCGGGGGGTTCGGAGCTCCTACGAGCAGTACTTC
CDR3 protein: CASSPQSRGVRSSYEQYF

V gene: TRBV19
D gene: NA
clone size: once
J gene: TRBJ2-7
CDR3 DNA: TGTGCCAGTACCGACAGGCTTAACGAGCAGTACTTC
CDR3 protein: CASTDRLNEQYF

V gene: TRBV27
D gene: TRBD2
clone size: NA
J gene: TRBJ2-6
CDR3 DNA: TGTGCCAGCAGTTTCACTAGCGCATCTTCTCTGAGGGCCAACGTCCTGACTTTC
CDR3 protein: CASSFTSASSLRANVLTF

V gene: TRBV6-5
D gene: NA
clone size: NA
J gene: TRBJ1-2
CDR3 DNA: TGTGCCAGCAGCCCAACAGGCGGTCTGGGAGGCTACACCTTC
CDR3 protein: CASSPTGGLGGYTF

V gene: TRBV6-2/TRBV6-3
D gene: TRBD1
clone size: once
J gene: TRBJ2-1
CDR3 DNA: TGTGCCAGCAGTTACCCCGAAACGGACAGGGGGCACTACAATGAGCAGTTCTTC
CDR3 protein: CASSYPETDRGHYNEQFF

V gene: TRBV9
D gene: NA
clone size: NA
J gene: TRBJ2-3
CDR3 DNA: TGTGCCAGCAGCGCCGGGGGGCCGGGCACAGATACGCAGTATTTT
CDR3 protein: CASSAGGPGTDTQYF